This TCR beta chain was captured by sequencing in a study of cytomegalovirus exposure and HLA in healthy donors. Notes on the study in general: In vitro work confirmed that three CMV-associated chains recognize CMV antigens. Accurate prediction of most subjects' HLA-A and HLA-B alleles from TCR beta sequences was reported.

The V segment lost 2 bases and the J segment 6 bases; nucleotides outside the gene matches: 6. Germline assignment: CDR1 SGHTA and CDR2 FQGNSA. The CDR3 covers 15 residues. Amplification used 60 Vbeta primers and 13 Jbeta primers. Measured with immunoSEQ multiplex PCR; TCRdb has only the in-frame clones, and not every one. The sample contains roughly 190,000 clones, around 83% of which appear only once. The sample holds a few counts of this clone. The antigen is unknown. Sequencing was performed on PBMCs. The chain couples TRBV7-2 to TRBJ1-4; 7 bases are shared with TRBD1. This clonotype was sampled from a man in his forties in good health and CMV-seropositive. As DNA, the CDR3 is TGTGCCAGCAGCTTAATGGTAGGGGGCTATGAAAAACTGTTTTTT. This sequence encodes CASSLMVGGYEKLFF. Using reference TRBV7-2 and TRBJ1-4 for the parts outside the CDR3, the full variable domain is GAGVSQSPSNKVTEKGKDVELRCDPISGHTALYWYRQSLGQGLEFLIYFQGNSAPDKSGLPSDRFSAERTGGSVSTLTIQRTQQEDSAVYLCASSLMVGGYEKLFFGSGTQLSVL.